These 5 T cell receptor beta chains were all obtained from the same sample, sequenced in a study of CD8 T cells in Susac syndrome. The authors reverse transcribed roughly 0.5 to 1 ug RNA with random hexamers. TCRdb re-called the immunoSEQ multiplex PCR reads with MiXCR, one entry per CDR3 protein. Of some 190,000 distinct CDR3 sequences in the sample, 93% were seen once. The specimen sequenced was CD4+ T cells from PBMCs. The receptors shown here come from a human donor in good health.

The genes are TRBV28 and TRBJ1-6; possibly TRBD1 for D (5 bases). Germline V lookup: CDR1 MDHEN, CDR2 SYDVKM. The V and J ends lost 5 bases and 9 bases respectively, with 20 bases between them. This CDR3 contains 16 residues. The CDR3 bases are TGTGCCAGCAGTAAGGATCCGGGACGGAAAAGTTCACCCCTCCACTTT. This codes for CASSKDPGRKSSPLHF.

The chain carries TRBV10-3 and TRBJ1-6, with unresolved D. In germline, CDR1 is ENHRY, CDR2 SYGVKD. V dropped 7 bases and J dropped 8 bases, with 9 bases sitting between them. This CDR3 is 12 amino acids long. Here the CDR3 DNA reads TGTGCCATCAAGGAAACGGATTCACCCCTCCACTTT. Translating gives CAIKETDSPLHF.

The CDR3 region has the DNA TGCAGCGTTGCCCCGCTCGGGACGGGTAACACCGGGGAGCTGTTTTTT. Translation gives CSVAPLGTGNTGELFF. The rearrangement uses TRBV29-1 and TRBJ2-2; D is tentatively TRBD1 or TRBD2 (5 bases each). The CDR3 is made up of 16 amino acids. Germline lookup yields CDR1 SQVTM and CDR2 ANQGSEA. Trimming pared 4 bases from V and 2 bases from J, leaving 17 bases between.

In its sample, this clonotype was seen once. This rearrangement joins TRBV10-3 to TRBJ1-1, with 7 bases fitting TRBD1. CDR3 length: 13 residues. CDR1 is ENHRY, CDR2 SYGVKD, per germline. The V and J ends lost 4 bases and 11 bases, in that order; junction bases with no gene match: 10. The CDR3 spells CAISADRVAGAFF. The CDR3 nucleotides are TGTGCCATCAGTGCTGACAGGGTAGCAGGGGCTTTCTTT.

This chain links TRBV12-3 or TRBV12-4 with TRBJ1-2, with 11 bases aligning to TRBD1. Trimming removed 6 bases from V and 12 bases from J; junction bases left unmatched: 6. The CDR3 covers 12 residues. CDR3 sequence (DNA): TGTGCCAGCAGCCCGGGACAGGGGGGTAACACCTTC. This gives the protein CASSPGQGGNTF.